Presented here are 31 T cell receptor beta chains from one specimen sequenced in a study of siplizumab effects on memory and regulatory T cells. Method: immunoSEQ multiplex PCR; TCRdb's copy keeps in-frame clones and lacks some. The table includes just over 60,000 clones, around 80% detected once. The sequencing sample was made of memory CD4+ T cells sorted from blood. The receptors come from a human donor in good health.

This clone occurred a few times. The chain recombines TRBV29-1 with TRBJ2-5; 8 bases match TRBD2. The CDR3 spans 16 residues. CDR1 and CDR2 from the germline V gene are SQVTM and ANQGSEA. The V gene end was trimmed by 3 bases and the J gene end by 2 bases; junction bases not matched to a gene: 11. CDR3 in amino acids: CSVEDRNSGAQETQYF. The CDR3 coding sequence is TGCAGCGTTGAGGATAGGAATAGCGGGGCTCAAGAGACCCAGTACTTC.

The chain has TRBV6-1 and TRBJ2-1; D gene uncertain. Germline CDR1 and CDR2: MNHNS and SASEGT. The CDR3 runs to 16 residues. V shed 4 bases and J shed 0 bases, with 13 bases lying between them. In DNA, the CDR3 is TGTGCCAGCAGTGGAGTCGACACACGCTCCTACAATGAGCAGTTCTTC. It yields the protein CASSGVDTRSYNEQFF.

The chain couples TRBV5-1 to TRBJ1-1; 8 nucleotides agree with TRBD1. Trimming took 0 bases from V and 7 from J; bases not matched to a gene: 5. Germline-derived CDR1 and CDR2 are SGHRS and YFSETQ. This CDR3 region has 14 residues. CDR3 bases: TGCGCCAGCAGCTTGGCAGGGGGCTTAAGTGAAGCTTTCTTT. This translates into CASSLAGGLSEAFF.

The chain carries TRBV6-4 and TRBJ2-5; D possibly matches TRBD1 or TRBD2 (5 bases each). Germline V gene sequence: CDR1 MRHNA, CDR2 SNTAGT. The CDR3 spans 15 residues. The V gene lost 4 bases and the J gene lost 1 base, with 13 bases spanning the gap. CDR3 sequence: CASSAQRGSQETQYF. CDR3 DNA: TGTGCCAGCAGTGCCCAGAGGGGTTCCCAAGAGACCCAGTACTTC.

The rearrangement joins TRBV10-2 to TRBJ1-1; D uncertain. This CDR3 comprises 13 residues. Germline lookup yields CDR1 WSHSY and CDR2 SAAADI. The germline V and J ends were trimmed by 0 bases and 4 bases, with 6 bases remaining between them. The CDR3: CASSESHRTEAFF. CDR3 coding DNA: TGCGCCAGCAGTGAGTCTCATCGCACTGAAGCTTTCTTT.

This clone turned up a few times. The J gene is TRBJ1-2, the V gene TRBV6-1; TRBD1 agrees at 7 bases. There are 15 residues in the CDR3. The ends lost 3 bases at V and 5 bases at J; junction bases unmatched: 9. The germline V gene encodes CDR1 MNHNS and CDR2 SASEGT. The CDR3 DNA is TGTGCCAGCAGTGAGCCCCCGGGACAGCCGTATGGCTACACCTTC. This codes for CASSEPPGQPYGYTF.

This clone has just one count. The rearrangement links TRBV7-9 to TRBJ2-1; D remains ambiguous. Between the trimmed V and J ends, which lost 2 bases and 6 bases, there was a span of 11 bases. CDR3 length: 14 residues. Germline CDR1 and CDR2: SEHNR and FQNEAQ (reference sequence). CDR3 DNA: TGTGCCAGCAGCTTATCGGCTTCACCCAATGAGCAGTTCTTC. Translating gives CASSLSASPNEQFF.

The chain combines TRBV9 with TRBJ2-7; D is perhaps TRBD1 (6 bases). V was shortened by 1 base and J by 9 bases, with 14 bases between the two germline ends. CDR1 and CDR2 (germline): SGDLS, YYNGEE. CDR3 size: 13 residues. The CDR3 DNA is TGTGCCAGCAGCGTACAGGGGCAAGGATGGCAGTACTTC. Protein: CASSVQGQGWQYF.

This CDR3 reads CASSSTQGSKQYF. The CDR3 DNA is TGTGCCAGCAGCTCGACTCAGGGAAGTAAGCAGTACTTC. The gene calls are TRBV7-9 and TRBJ2-7; a possible D gene is TRBD1 (5 bases). V dropped 4 bases and J dropped 8 bases, with 15 bases sitting between them. The length of the CDR3 is 13 residues. The germline V gene encodes CDR1 SEHNR and CDR2 FQNEAQ (reference sequence).

V gene TRBV5-1 combines with J gene TRBJ2-1; TRBD1 matches 7 bases. Germline CDR1 is SGHRS and CDR2 is YFSETQ. V lost 0 bases, J lost 6 bases, and 6 bases stayed unmatched. This CDR3 comprises 15 residues. CDR3 in amino acids: CASSLGQGDSNEQFF. The CDR3 bases are TGCGCCAGCAGCTTGGGACAGGGCGACTCCAATGAGCAGTTCTTC.

The V call is TRBV7-8, the J call TRBJ1-1; D perhaps matches TRBD1 (5 bases). CDR1 and CDR2 (germline): SGHVS, FQNEAQ. Trimming took off 2 bases at V and 0 bases at J, with 16 bases between the two ends. The CDR3 sequence is 17 residues long. In nucleotides, the CDR3 is TGTGCCAGCAGCTTAAGGCCAGGGTCTAAGTTGAACACTGAAGCTTTCTTT. This gives the protein CASSLRPGSKLNTEAFF.

The count of this clone is one. This rearrangement joins TRBV5-1 to TRBJ2-7; D gene unclear. This CDR3 is 16 amino acids long. Germline V lookup: CDR1 SGHRS, CDR2 YFSETQ. With 2 bases removed from V and 5 bases from J, the gap between germline ends came to 20 bases. The DNA for the CDR3 is TGCGCCAGCAGCTTCGGAGTGGACCTACTTCAGGACGAGCAGTACTTC. Its translation: CASSFGVDLLQDEQYF.

The chain links TRBV4-1 to TRBJ2-1; 8 bases align to TRBD2. Germline CDR1 MGHRA, CDR2 YSYEKL. After removal of 4 bases from V and 7 bases from J, the junction contained 12 bases not matched to a gene. There are 16 residues in the CDR3. CDR3 coding DNA: TGCGCCAGCAGCCGAGACATGGGGCTAGCGGGTAATGAGCAGTTCTTC. It encodes CASSRDMGLAGNEQFF.

The V call is TRBV7-2, the J call TRBJ2-7; 8 bases are shared with TRBD1. V trimming: 2 bases; J trimming: 7 bases; junction bases outside the gene matches: 7. The CDR3 has 14 residues. The germline V gene has CDR1 SGHTA and CDR2 FQGNSA. The chain's CDR3 is CASSLSQGAREQYF. The CDR3 nucleotides are TGTGCCAGCAGCTTAAGTCAGGGGGCGAGGGAGCAGTACTTC.

This chain connects TRBV19 to TRBJ2-1; D call uncertain. With 11 bases removed from V and 1 base from J, the gap between germline ends came to 15 bases. Germline lookup yields CDR1 LNHDA and CDR2 SQIVND (reference sequence). This CDR3 is built from 14 residues. CDR3 DNA: TGTGCCTCAAACTCGTGGCAATCCTACAATGAGCAGTTCTTC. This translates into CASNSWQSYNEQFF. Full variable domain (remainder filled in from reference TRBV19 and TRBJ2-1): DGGITQSPKYLFRKEGQNVTLSCEQNLNHDAMYWYRQDPGQGLRLIYYSQIVNDFQKGDIAEGYSVSREKKESFPLTVTSAQKNPTAFYLCASNSWQSYNEQFFGPGTRLTVL.

In this sample, this clone is medium-sized. The chain has TRBV6-1 and TRBJ1-1, with D unclear. CDR3 length equals 13 residues. Germline V gives CDR1 MNHNS, CDR2 SASEGT. Trimming left V 6 bases short and J 3 bases short, with 11 bases between. The CDR3 region has the DNA TGTGCCAGCAGGTGGAAGCTGGACACTGAAGCTTTCTTT. It is translated as CASRWKLDTEAFF.

This chain uses TRBV7-3 with TRBJ2-3; perhaps TRBD2 as D (5 bases). CDR1 and CDR2 (germline): SGHTA, FQGTGA. The CDR3 totals 13 residues. Trimming took off 8 bases at V and 4 bases at J, with 13 bases between the two ends. This CDR3 reads CASSAAISDTQYF. The CDR3 nucleotides read TGTGCCAGCTCAGCGGCAATTTCAGATACGCAGTATTTT.

This clone was seen a few times. The chain is built from TRBV7-3 and TRBJ1-4, with no clear D. This CDR3 has 15 amino acids. The V and J ends lost 1 base and 8 bases respectively, with 14 bases between them. Germline V gene sequence: CDR1 SGHTA, CDR2 FQGTGA. Here the CDR3 reads CASSLIWTKEEKLFF. In DNA, the CDR3 is TGTGCCAGCAGCTTAATATGGACCAAGGAAGAAAAACTGTTTTTT.

The rearrangement links TRBV7-6 to TRBJ2-2; 8 nucleotides align to TRBD2. Per the germline V gene, CDR1 is SGHVS and CDR2 is FNYEAQ. The V segment lost 6 bases and the J segment 4 bases; nucleotides outside the gene matches: 13. The CDR3 sequence is 17 residues long. The CDR3: CASSSPAGGRGTGELFF. As DNA, the CDR3 is TGTGCCAGCAGTTCCCCGGCGGGGGGACGTGGCACCGGGGAGCTGTTTTTT.

The chain employs TRBV5-6 and TRBJ1-2; D not resolved. V gave up 4 bases and J gave up 8 bases, with 12 bases separating them. CDR1 and CDR2 from the germline V gene are SGHDT and YYEEEE. This CDR3 region has 12 residues. CDR3 residues: CASSPSGSGYTF. For the CDR3, the DNA is TGTGCCAGCAGCCCTAGCGGGAGCGGCTACACCTTC.

The chain uses TRBV15 and TRBJ2-5; D gene ambiguous. This CDR3 region has 16 residues. Germline V gene lookup returns CDR1 LNHNV and CDR2 YYDKDF (reference sequence). Between the trimmed V and J ends, which lost 5 bases and 4 bases, there was a span of 20 bases. The CDR3 DNA is TGTGCCACCAGCCCACTAAATAATCGAGTAGGAGAGACCCAGTACTTC. Its translation is CATSPLNNRVGETQYF.

J is TRBJ1-2 and V is TRBV27, with D possibly being TRBD1 (5 bases). Looked up from germline, CDR1 is MNHEY and CDR2 is SMNVEV (reference sequence). Trimming left V 5 bases short and J 4 bases short, with 14 bases between. The CDR3 extends over 14 amino acids. CDR3 sequence reads: CASSPIRGSYGYTF. The DNA for the CDR3 is TGTGCCAGCAGTCCCATTCGGGGGAGCTATGGCTACACCTTC.

The V and J genes are TRBV7-9 and TRBJ1-1; perhaps TRBD1 as D (5 bases). V lost 1 base, J lost 5 bases, and 14 bases lay in between. The CDR3 sequence is 15 residues long. Germline assignment: CDR1 SEHNR and CDR2 FQNEAQ (reference sequence). The CDR3 protein is CASSLEGVRGTEAFF. The CDR3 bases are TGTGCCAGCAGCTTAGAAGGAGTTAGGGGTACTGAAGCTTTCTTT.

J is TRBJ1-5 and V is TRBV5-6; D possibly corresponds to TRBD1 (5 bases). V shed 3 bases and J shed 4 bases, with 14 bases lying between them. There are 15 residues in the CDR3. The germline gives CDR1 SGHDT, CDR2 YYEEEE. The CDR3 DNA reads as TGTGCCAGCAGCTGGGGGGGAGGTGGAAATCAGCCCCAGCATTTT. Amino acid sequence: CASSWGGGGNQPQHF. Variable domain in full (rest from reference TRBV5-6 and TRBJ1-5): DAGVTQSPTHLIKTRGQQVTLRCSPKSGHDTVSWYQQALGQGPQFIFQYYEEEERQRGNFPDRFSGHQFPNYSSELNVNALLLGDSALYLCASSWGGGGNQPQHFGDGTRLSIL.

In its sample, this clone was seen a few times. The chain joins TRBV5-1 to TRBJ2-7; no firm D call. Germline CDR1 is SGHRS and CDR2 is YFSETQ. The CDR3 is 13 amino acids. With 4 bases removed from V and 0 bases from J, the gap between germline ends came to 8 bases. The CDR3 DNA sequence: TGCGCCAGCAGCCGGCGCGACTCCTACGAGCAGTACTTC. This codes for CASSRRDSYEQYF.

This chain connects TRBV7-2 to TRBJ2-1, with D perhaps TRBD2 (6 bases). The CDR3 loop spans 15 amino acids. Trimming cost V 1 base and J 10 bases, with 17 bases left between them. CDR1 is SGHTA and CDR2 is FQGNSA in the germline V gene. The DNA for the CDR3 is TGTGCCAGCAGCTTAGGGGACTCCTCCGGGGAGGAGCAGTTCTTC. Translated, it gives CASSLGDSSGEEQFF.

The V call is TRBV19, the J call TRBJ2-5; 9 bases align to TRBD2. Germline lookup yields CDR1 LNHDA and CDR2 SQIVND (reference sequence). V trimming: 4 bases; J trimming: 4 bases; junction bases outside the gene matches: 7. The CDR3 has 15 amino acids. CDR3 sequence (DNA): TGTGCCAGTAGTAGACCGGGACTAGCTAGAGAGACCCAGTACTTC. Translation gives CASSRPGLARETQYF.

The chain couples TRBV18 to TRBJ2-7; D perhaps matches TRBD1 (6 bases). The germline V and J ends were trimmed by 3 bases and 0 bases, with 12 bases remaining between them. CDR3 length: 15 residues. Germline V CDR1 and CDR2: KGHSH, LQKENI. DNA for the CDR3: TGTGCCAGCTCACCGGGGGCAGGTAGCTCCTACGAGCAGTACTTC. Its translation: CASSPGAGSSYEQYF.

The V and J genes are TRBV28 and TRBJ2-7; D possibly uses TRBD1 or TRBD2 (5 bases each). This CDR3 contains 15 residues. The germline V gene encodes CDR1 MDHEN and CDR2 SYDVKM. The germline V and J ends were trimmed by 3 bases and 0 bases, with 12 bases remaining between them. The CDR3 spells CASSLRGVSSYEQYF. CDR3 sequence (DNA): TGTGCCAGCAGTTTGAGGGGTGTTTCCTCCTACGAGCAGTACTTC.

The chain has TRBV5-6 and TRBJ1-3; D gene ambiguous. V was trimmed by 2 bases and J by 0 bases, leaving 12 bases between them. Per the germline V gene, CDR1 is SGHDT and CDR2 is YYEEEE. CDR3 length equals 16 residues. The CDR3 sequence is CASSFLETNSGNTIYF. In nucleotides, the CDR3 is TGTGCCAGCAGCTTCCTAGAAACCAACTCTGGAAACACCATATATTTT.

The rearrangement links TRBV29-1 to TRBJ2-5; TRBD2 might be the D (7 bases). V lost 8 bases, J lost 5 bases, and 18 bases lay in between. This CDR3 is 13 amino acids long. The germline CDR1 and CDR2 sequences are SQVTM and ANQGSEA. CDR3 loop: CSPRGGLGETQYF. For the CDR3, the DNA is TGCAGCCCGAGGGGGGGCCTTGGGGAGACCCAGTACTTC.